Listed here are 27 T cell receptor beta chains from one sample, sequenced in a study of identical twins. TCRdb passed the 5' RACE reads through MiXCR, listing each CDR3 protein once. In the table there are 1.5 million to 2 million distinct CDR3 sequences, 32% of which are singletons. Sequenced material: cord blood. The source of these receptors is a newborn girl in good health.

The chain couples TRBV7-9 to TRBJ2-7; D is undetermined. Germline V gene sequence: CDR1 SEHNR, CDR2 FQNEAQ (reference sequence). CDR3 size: 14 residues. V lost 2 bases and J lost 2, with 10 bases in between. The CDR3 nucleotides read TGTGCCAGCAGCTTAACCCAGGTTACCTACGAGCAGTACTTC. It yields the protein CASSLTQVTYEQYF.

The V and J genes are TRBV20-1 and TRBJ1-4; no clear D. The CDR3 loop spans 14 amino acids. The germline V gene encodes CDR1 DFQATT and CDR2 SNEGSKA (reference sequence). With 1 base removed from V and 0 bases from J, the gap between germline ends came to 6 bases. The CDR3 sequence: CSARAPATNEKLFF. The CDR3 nucleotides are TGCAGTGCTAGAGCCCCCGCAACTAATGAAAAACTGTTTTTT.

The chain recombines TRBV20-1 with TRBJ2-3, with TRBD1 as a possible D gene (6 bases). The germline V and J ends were trimmed by 4 bases and 4 bases, with 12 bases remaining between them. The CDR3 loop spans 13 amino acids. CDR1 is DFQATT and CDR2 is SNEGSKA in the germline V gene (reference sequence). This CDR3 reads CSATTGTPDTQYF. The CDR3 nucleotides are TGCAGTGCTACCACAGGGACCCCAGATACGCAGTATTTT.

The J gene is TRBJ2-3, the V gene TRBV9; TRBD2 matches 15 bases. Per the germline V gene, CDR1 is SGDLS and CDR2 is YYNGEE. There are 18 residues in the CDR3. Unmatched junction bases numbered 8, after V lost 4 bases and J lost 2 bases. CDR3 amino acids: CASSPRTSGGANTDTQYF. CDR3 coding DNA: TGTGCCAGCAGCCCCAGGACTAGCGGGGGGGCCAACACAGATACGCAGTATTTT.

This chain links TRBV11-2 with TRBJ2-7, with 12 bases identical to TRBD2. This CDR3 comprises 15 residues. The V gene end was trimmed by 0 bases and the J gene end by 8 bases; junction bases not matched to a gene: 5. Germline CDR1 SGHAT, CDR2 FQNNGV. The CDR3 sequence is CASSLDGLAGYKQYF. The CDR3 DNA is TGTGCCAGCAGCTTAGATGGACTAGCGGGGTACAAGCAGTACTTC.

The chain joins TRBV20-1 to TRBJ1-6, with D hard to call. The CDR3 is made up of 14 amino acids. Germline V gives CDR1 DFQATT, CDR2 SNEGSKA (reference sequence). Trimming took 3 bases from V and 9 from J, leaving 15 bases between them. Here the CDR3 DNA reads TGCAGTGCTAGGGTCTGGGATCAGTTTTCACCCCTCCACTTT. It encodes CSARVWDQFSPLHF.

About this clonotype: A much larger clone lies a single base off, so this may be a read error. The V call is TRBV3-1, the J call TRBJ2-1; 7 bases line up with TRBD2. This CDR3 has 12 residues. The J segment lost 7 bases and the V segment lost 7 bases, leaving 4 bases of the junction unmatched. Germline V CDR1 and CDR2: LGHDT, YNNKEL (reference sequence). Written as DNA, the CDR3 is TGTGCCAGCATCTCTAGCGGAAATGAGCAGTTCTTC. This encodes CASISSGNEQFF.

The chain carries TRBV12-3 or TRBV12-4 and TRBJ2-1; 9 bases align to TRBD2. The J call may not be correct, given that the DNA end is closer to TRBJ2-7. This CDR3 is 17 amino acids long. CDR3 protein: CASSGRLAALTYNEQYF. CDR3 coding DNA: TGTGCCAGCAGTGGGCGACTAGCGGCCCTCACCTACAATGAGCAGTACTTC.

This clonotype was recorded a few times. This chain links TRBV20-1 with TRBJ2-3; D may be TRBD1 or TRBD2 (6 bases each). V gave up 0 bases and J gave up 5 bases, with 9 bases separating them. This CDR3 is 13 amino acids long. Germline-derived CDR1 and CDR2 are DFQATT and SNEGSKA (reference sequence). The chain's CDR3 is CSARDGGGDTQYF. In nucleotides, the CDR3 is TGCAGTGCTAGAGACGGAGGGGGAGATACGCAGTATTTT.

About this clonotype itself: This may arise from a read error, as a much more abundant clone is one base away. The V call is TRBV5-1, the J call TRBJ2-7; D is undetermined. CDR3 length equals 14 residues. Germline CDR1 is SGHRS and CDR2 is YFSETQ. The germline V and J ends were trimmed by 4 bases and 3 bases, with 14 bases remaining between them. CDR3 protein: CASSVIAHRYEQYF. CDR3 DNA sequence: TGCGCCAGCAGCGTAATTGCCCATCGCTACGAGCAGTACTTC.

V and J are TRBV3-1 and TRBJ1-2; D remains unclear. CDR3 length equals 14 residues. Per germline, CDR1 LGHDT and CDR2 YNNKEL (reference sequence). The ends were cut back, 4 bases at V and 0 bases at J, with 9 bases in the middle. The CDR3 DNA is TGTGCCAGCAGCCGGACCGAAGCTAACTATGGCTACACCTTC. Amino acids: CASSRTEANYGYTF.

This rearrangement joins TRBV24-1 to TRBJ2-7, with D tentatively TRBD2 (5 bases). V was pared by 3 bases and J by 2 bases, with 13 bases between. The CDR3 runs 15 residues. Germline V lookup: CDR1 KGHDR, CDR2 SFDVKD. DNA of the CDR3: TGTGCCACCAGTGATAGCGGCAGCAGACCCTACGAGCAGTACTTC. Translation gives CATSDSGSRPYEQYF.

V is TRBV11-2 and J is TRBJ2-1; 12 bases line up with TRBD2. V gave up 3 bases and J gave up 2 bases; unmatched junction bases: 5. CDR1 is SGHAT, CDR2 FQNNGV, per germline. This CDR3 is built from 17 residues. The CDR3: CASSLVPSGGAYNEQFF. The CDR3 nucleotides are TGTGCCAGCAGCTTGGTCCCTAGCGGGGGGGCCTACAATGAGCAGTTCTTC.

V gene TRBV10-3 combines with J gene TRBJ1-4; no reliable D call. This CDR3 contains 14 residues. Deletions cut 1 base from V and 4 bases from J, with 7 bases between. The V gene's germline CDR1 is ENHRY and CDR2 SYGVKD. The CDR3 loop is CAISEFQLNEKLFF. The CDR3 nucleotides are TGTGCCATCAGTGAGTTTCAGCTTAATGAAAAACTGTTTTTT.

This clonotype was observed a few times. This chain uses TRBV12-3 or TRBV12-4 with TRBJ2-1; the D is unclear. This CDR3 has 13 residues. Trimming took 3 bases from V and 5 from J, leaving 8 bases between them. The CDR3 nucleotides are TGTGCCAGCAGTTTCGGCATGGACAATGAGCAGTTCTTC. Its translation is CASSFGMDNEQFF.

This chain links TRBV24-1 with TRBJ2-4; maybe TRBD1 (6 bases). The J call could be wrong; TRBJ2-7 is a better fit for the DNA end. The length of the CDR3 is 16 residues. CDR1 is KGHDR, CDR2 SFDVKD, per germline. CDR3 region: CATSDARGLGPYEQYF. For the CDR3, the DNA is TGTGCCACCAGTGATGCCAGGGGATTAGGCCCCTACGAGCAGTACTTC.

V and J are TRBV3-1 and TRBJ2-3, with TRBD2 identical over 9 bases. With V trimmed by 0 bases and J by 3 bases, 10 bases remained unmatched. Germline V CDR1 and CDR2: LGHDT, YNNKEL (reference sequence). This CDR3 is built from 18 residues. Here the CDR3 reads CASSQEGPLAGFTDTQYF. In nucleotides, the CDR3 is TGTGCCAGCAGCCAAGAAGGGCCCCTAGCGGGGTTTACAGATACGCAGTATTTT.

This clonotype was observed a handful of times. The rearrangement joins TRBV18 to TRBJ1-2; TRBD1 matches 9 bases. The CDR3 totals 16 residues. Germline V gives CDR1 KGHSH, CDR2 LQKENI. The trim removed 4 bases at V and 4 bases at J, leaving 10 bases unmatched. CDR3 DNA: TGTGCCAGCTCACTCTCGGGACAGGGACCTATCTATGGCTACACCTTC. Amino acids: CASSLSGQGPIYGYTF.

The chain is built from TRBV9 and TRBJ2-7; 7 bases map to TRBD2. The ends lost 0 bases at V and 2 bases at J; junction bases unmatched: 5. This CDR3 is 15 amino acids long. Germline V gives CDR1 SGDLS, CDR2 YYNGEE. The CDR3 reads CASSVDLGRAYEQYF. In DNA, the CDR3 is TGTGCCAGCAGCGTAGACCTGGGGAGGGCCTACGAGCAGTACTTC. Full variable domain (outside the CDR3, taken from reference TRBV9 and TRBJ2-7): DSGVTQTPKHLITATGQRVTLRCSPRSGDLSVYWYQQSLDQGLQFLIQYYNGEERAKGNILERFSAQQFPDLHSELNLSSLELGDSALYFCASSVDLGRAYEQYFGPGTRLTVT.

V and J are TRBV5-1 and TRBJ2-1, with TRBD2 matching over 7 bases. The length of the CDR3 is 16 residues. CDR1 SGHRS and CDR2 YFSETQ come from the germline V gene. Unmatched junction bases numbered 7, after V lost 0 bases and J lost 4 bases. The CDR3 bases are TGCGCCAGCAGCTTGGTGTCACTAGCGAATTACAATGAGCAGTTCTTC. This codes for CASSLVSLANYNEQFF.

This chain connects TRBV20-1 to TRBJ2-5, with 8 positions matching TRBD2. The CDR3 loop spans 13 amino acids. Trimming at V came to 3 bases and at J to 1 base, leaving 1 base not matched to a gene. CDR1 is DFQATT, CDR2 SNEGSKA, per germline (reference sequence). The DNA for the CDR3 is TGCAGTGCTAGGACTAGCGCCCAAGAGACCCAGTACTTC. It translates to CSARTSAQETQYF.

The chain couples TRBV29-1 to TRBJ2-2; 15 nucleotides line up with TRBD2. J was trimmed by 6 bases and V by 4 bases; bases with no gene match: 18. The CDR3 sequence is 20 residues long. CDR1 and CDR2 from the germline V gene are SQVTM and ANQGSEA. The CDR3 region has the DNA TGCAGCGTTGGGGTAGTAACCCGGGGACTAGCGGGAGGAAAGTCCGGGGAGCTGTTTTTT. It codes for CSVGVVTRGLAGGKSGELFF.

The CDR3 here is CASSDLVQRASTDTQYF. In DNA form, the CDR3 reads TGTGCCAGCAGTGACTTGGTTCAGCGGGCCAGCACAGATACGCAGTATTTT. V and J are TRBV2 and TRBJ2-3; D is possibly TRBD2 (6 bases). V was pared by 3 bases and J by 0 bases, with 16 bases between. The CDR3 runs 17 residues. Germline CDR1 is SNHLY and CDR2 is FYNNEI.

This clonotype came up a few times. Mismatch with germline at one junction end may stem from a read error. This chain uses TRBV5-6 with TRBJ2-1; D is unclear. CDR1 and CDR2 from the germline V gene are SGHDT and YYEEEE. CDR3 size: 13 residues. CDR3 sequence (DNA): TGTGCCAGCAGCCCCACCTCCCACAATGAGCAGTTCTTC. Its translation is CASSPTSHNEQFF.

The rearrangement links TRBV6-1 to TRBJ2-7; 8 nucleotides agree with TRBD1. The CDR3 loop spans 14 amino acids. Germline-derived CDR1 and CDR2 are MNHNS and SASEGT. Trimming at V came to 6 bases and at J to 3 bases, leaving 7 bases not matched to a gene. Written as DNA, the CDR3 is TGTGCCAGCAGGGGGACAGGTTTAGTCTACGAGCAGTACTTC. This translates into CASRGTGLVYEQYF.

The gene calls are TRBV5-1 and TRBJ1-2, with D maybe TRBD1 (5 bases). V lost 4 bases and J lost 4, with 14 bases in between. Germline V gene sequence: CDR1 SGHRS, CDR2 YFSETQ. The CDR3 is 14 residues long. CDR3 amino acids: CASSGTVESYGYTF. For the CDR3, the DNA is TGCGCCAGCAGCGGGACCGTCGAAAGCTATGGCTACACCTTC.

There are a few counts of this clonotype. The V call is TRBV29-1, the J call TRBJ1-1; 7 nucleotides line up with TRBD1. The CDR3 totals 13 residues. Looked up from germline, CDR1 is SQVTM and CDR2 is ANQGSEA. V was clipped by 4 bases and J by 5 bases; unmatched bases: 7. The CDR3: CSVARVQGTEAFF. CDR3 DNA: TGCAGCGTTGCCCGGGTACAGGGGACTGAAGCTTTCTTT.